These 17 T cell receptor beta chains were sequenced from one sample in a study of blood T cells in healthy people across ages. With a J-beta primer mix and a sample-barcoded 5' primer, a second PCR ran about 6 to 11 cycles. TCRdb called the 5' RACE reads again in MiXCR, with one record for every CDR3 protein. The table includes some 800,000 distinct CDR3 sequences, 25% detected once. These records were also assigned to another study, of T cells of mothers and their children.

Input material: blood. These TCRs come from a boy younger than 18 in good health.

The chain carries TRBV7-9 and TRBJ2-5, with 7 bases matching TRBD2. J lost 5 bases, V lost 5 bases, and 14 bases had no gene match. This CDR3 has 16 residues. Per the germline V gene, CDR1 is SEHNR and CDR2 is FQNEAQ (reference sequence). The CDR3 region has the DNA TGTGCCAGCAGCACACTGCGAGGAGCGGGATGGGAGACCCAGTACTTC. It yields the protein CASSTLRGAGWETQYF.

The rearrangement uses TRBV4-1 and TRBJ2-7; 7 nucleotides align to TRBD2. V lost 6 bases to trimming and J lost 3 bases; unmatched junction nucleotides: 17. The CDR3 runs 17 residues. Germline CDR1 and CDR2: MGHRA and YSYEKL. The CDR3 sequence: CASSLGPPGSSGYEQYF. The CDR3 coding sequence is TGCGCCAGCAGTTTAGGACCTCCGGGATCTAGCGGCTACGAGCAGTACTTC.

V is TRBV4-3 and J is TRBJ1-3; the match to TRBD1 covers 8 bases. The CDR3 consists of 16 residues. In germline, CDR1 is LGHNA, CDR2 YSLEER. With 6 bases clipped from V and 0 bases from J, the junction kept 7 bases outside the gene matches. The CDR3: CASRADRDSSGNTIYF. In DNA form, the CDR3 reads TGCGCCAGCAGGGCGGACAGGGATTCCTCTGGAAACACCATATATTTT.

This clonotype has a handful of counts. At one boundary the junction diverges from the germline segment, which might be a read error. The rearrangement joins TRBV6-5 to TRBJ2-7; the D is unclear. The CDR3 is 12 amino acids. The germline V gene has CDR1 MNHEY and CDR2 SVGAGI. The CDR3 loop is CASSSRSYGQYF. The DNA of the CDR3 is TGTGCCAGCAGTTCCCGTAGCTACGGGCAGTACTTC.

There are a few counts of this clonotype. The CDR3 DNA reads as TGCAGCGTTGAAGTAGGACTCGAGCAGTACTTC. This gives the protein CSVEVGLEQYF. This sequence joins TRBV29-1 and TRBJ2-7; D may be TRBD2 (5 bases). The CDR3 runs 11 residues. V lost 1 base and J 6 bases, leaving 7 bases between the germline ends. The germline V gene has CDR1 SQVTM and CDR2 ANQGSEA.

The chain carries TRBV5-1 and TRBJ1-1; a possible D gene is TRBD1 (5 bases). V lost 4 bases to trimming and J lost 5 bases, with 15 bases between them. Germline V gives CDR1 SGHRS, CDR2 YFSETQ. The CDR3 runs to 14 residues. CDR3 bases: TGCGCCAGCAGCGCACCGAACAGGAATACTGAAGCTTTCTTT. Translating gives CASSAPNRNTEAFF. Supplemented by reference TRBV5-1 and TRBJ1-1, the full variable domain reads KAGVTQTPRYLIKTRGQQVTLSCSPISGHRSVSWYQQTPGQGLQFLFEYFSETQRNKGNFPGRFSGRQFSNSRSEMNVSTLELGDSALYLCASSAPNRNTEAFFGQGTRLTVV.

V is TRBV20-1 and J is TRBJ2-1, with D hard to call. Looked up from germline, CDR1 is DFQATT and CDR2 is SNEGSKA (reference sequence). The CDR3 totals 14 residues. V lost 4 bases, J lost 2 bases, and 12 bases lay in between. The DNA of the CDR3 is TGCAGTGCTACGTGGGGTCCAGCCTACAATGAGCAGTTCTTC. Protein sequence: CSATWGPAYNEQFF.

The rearrangement uses TRBV20-1 and TRBJ2-5, with a possible D match to TRBD2 (6 bases). The end of the DNA is better explained by TRBJ2-1, so the J call may be wrong. The germline V gene has CDR1 DFQATT and CDR2 SNEGSKA (reference sequence). The CDR3 is 14 amino acids. The chain's CDR3 is CSAPTRVGSNEQFF. The CDR3 nucleotides are TGCAGTGCACCGACTAGAGTTGGCTCCAATGAGCAGTTCTTC.

This clonotype appeared a few times. The CDR3 bases are TGTGCCAGCCCTTGGGGGGGGGGGCCCACGAACACCGGGGAGCTGTTTTTT. Translating gives CASPWGGGPTNTGELFF. The chain links TRBV21-1 to TRBJ2-2; the table's D call, TRBD1, was not checked against the DNA. TRBV21-1 is a pseudogene. CDR3 length: 17 amino acids.

This clonotype came up a few times. DNA for the CDR3: TGCAGCGCTACCCCAGAAGATCTAGGCCGGGAGTACTTC. It encodes CSATPEDLGREYF. The chain carries TRBV29-1 and TRBJ2-7, with D unclear. Trimming removed 7 bases at V and 11 bases at J, with 24 bases between. CDR1 and CDR2 (germline): SQVTM, ANQGSEA. This CDR3 contains 13 residues.

This clonotype was counted only a few times. V gene TRBV7-2 combines with J gene TRBJ2-7; perhaps D is TRBD1 or TRBD2 (5 bases each). The CDR3 consists of 15 residues. Germline V gene sequence: CDR1 SGHTA, CDR2 FQGNSA. The V gene lost 5 bases and the J gene lost 2 bases, with 16 bases spanning the gap. CDR3 nucleotide sequence: TGTGCCAGCAGCCTATATTCAGGGAGTCCCTACGAGCAGTACTTC. Encoded protein: CASSLYSGSPYEQYF.

The CDR3 spells CSATLGGKETQYF. CDR3 coding DNA: TGCAGTGCTACTCTTGGGGGGAAAGAGACCCAGTACTTC. V is TRBV20-1 and J is TRBJ2-5; tentatively, D is TRBD2 (6 bases). V lost 4 bases and J 3 bases, leaving 12 bases between the germline ends. The CDR3 contains 13 residues. The germline V gene encodes CDR1 DFQATT and CDR2 SNEGSKA (reference sequence).

This clonotype was counted a few times. The chain couples TRBV7-2 to TRBJ2-3, with 13 bases matching TRBD2. Germline trimming cut 3 bases from V and 1 base from J; bases unmatched to any gene: 1. The CDR3 extends over 16 amino acids. The germline V gene has CDR1 SGHTA and CDR2 FQGNSA. This CDR3 reads CASSFGLAGGTDTQYF. The CDR3 nucleotides are TGTGCCAGCAGCTTTGGACTAGCGGGGGGCACAGATACGCAGTATTTT.

A few counts support this clonotype. The chain has TRBV28 and TRBJ2-5; D is unresolved. This CDR3 has 12 residues. V lost 8 bases, J lost 7 bases, and 14 bases lay in between. Germline CDR1 MDHEN, CDR2 SYDVKM. As DNA, the CDR3 is TGTGCCAGCGCCTCCCCTCCCGGGACCCAGTACTTC. It encodes CASASPPGTQYF.

The chain uses TRBV7-2 and TRBJ2-3; 7 nucleotides match TRBD1. The trim removed 2 bases at V and 1 base at J, leaving 6 bases unmatched. CDR1 and CDR2 (germline): SGHTA, FQGNSA. The CDR3 has 16 residues. CDR3 nucleotide sequence: TGTGCCAGCAGCTTAACCGGGACAGTAGGCACAGATACGCAGTATTTT. This sequence encodes CASSLTGTVGTDTQYF. The whole variable domain, remainder taken from reference TRBV7-2 and TRBJ2-3, is GAGVSQSPSNKVTEKGKDVELRCDPISGHTALYWYRQSLGQGLEFLIYFQGNSAPDKSGLPSDRFSAERTGGSVSTLTIQRTQQEDSAVYLCASSLTGTVGTDTQYFGPGTRLTVL.

This clonotype was observed a handful of times. The V and J genes are TRBV29-1 and TRBJ2-1; TRBD2 agrees at 11 bases. V shed 7 bases and J 6 bases; nucleotides not matched to a gene: 5. Per the germline V gene, CDR1 is SQVTM and CDR2 is ANQGSEA. CDR3 size: 13 residues. In nucleotides, the CDR3 is TGCAGCGCTAGACTAGCGGGACCCAATGAGCAGTTCTTC. Its protein is CSARLAGPNEQFF.

There are a few counts of this clonotype. The chain employs TRBV4-2 and TRBJ1-4; TRBD1 agrees at 8 bases. Germline values: CDR1 LGHNA, CDR2 YNFKEQ. V lost 1 base to trimming and J lost 6 bases; unmatched junction nucleotides: 4. The CDR3 is 15 amino acids. This chain's CDR3 is CASSQAGTGDEKLFF. CDR3 sequence (DNA): TGTGCCAGCAGCCAAGCCGGGACAGGAGATGAAAAACTGTTTTTT.